This TCR beta chain derives from a study of blood T cell repertoires in COVID-19. CDR3 length: 12 residues. J was trimmed by 10 bases and V by 3 bases; bases with no gene match: 2. In the original processing: Counts of nucleated cells, estimated from reference gene primer amplification, were obtained. Generated by immunoSEQ multiplex PCR, the TCRdb table keeps only in-frame clones and is missing some. V and J calls plus clone size are reproduced from that table; the DNA served to infer D and trimming. The table includes roughly 300,000 clones, 65% to 85% detected once. The sequencing sample was made of peripheral blood. The chain has TRBV12-3 or TRBV12-4 and TRBJ1-1; 10 bases agree with TRBD1. The clonotype was recovered from a woman aged 50 to 60 with acute or convalescent COVID-19. Written as DNA, the CDR3 is TGTGCCAGCAGTTTTGACAGGGGGCGAGCTTTCTTT. Protein: CASSFDRGRAFF.